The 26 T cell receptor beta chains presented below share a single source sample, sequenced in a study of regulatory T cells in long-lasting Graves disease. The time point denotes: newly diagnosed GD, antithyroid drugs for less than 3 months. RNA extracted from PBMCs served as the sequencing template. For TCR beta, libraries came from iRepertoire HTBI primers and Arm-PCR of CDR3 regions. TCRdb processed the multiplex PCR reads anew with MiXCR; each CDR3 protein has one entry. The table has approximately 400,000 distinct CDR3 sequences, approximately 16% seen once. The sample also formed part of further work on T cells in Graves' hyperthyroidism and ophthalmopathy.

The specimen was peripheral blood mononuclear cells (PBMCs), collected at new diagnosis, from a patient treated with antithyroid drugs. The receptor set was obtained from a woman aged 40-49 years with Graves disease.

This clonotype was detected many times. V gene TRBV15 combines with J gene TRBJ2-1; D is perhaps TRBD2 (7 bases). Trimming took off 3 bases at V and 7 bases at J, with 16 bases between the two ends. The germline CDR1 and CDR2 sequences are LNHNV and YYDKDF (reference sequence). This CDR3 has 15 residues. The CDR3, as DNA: TGTGCCACCAGCAGGGGGGGGCATGGAGGGAATGAGCAGTTCTTC. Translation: CATSRGGHGGNEQFF.

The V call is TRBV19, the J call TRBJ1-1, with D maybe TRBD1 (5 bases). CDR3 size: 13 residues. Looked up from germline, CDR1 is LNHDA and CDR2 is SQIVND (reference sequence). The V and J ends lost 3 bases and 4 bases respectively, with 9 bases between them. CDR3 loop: CASSMGGGTEAFF. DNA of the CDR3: TGTGCCAGTAGTATGGGGGGGGGCACTGAAGCTTTCTTT. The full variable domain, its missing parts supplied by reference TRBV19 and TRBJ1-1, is DGGITQSPKYLFRKEGQNVTLSCEQNLNHDAMYWYRQDPGQGLRLIYYSQIVNDFQKGDIAEGYSVSREKKESFPLTVTSAQKNPTAFYLCASSMGGGTEAFFGQGTRLTVV.

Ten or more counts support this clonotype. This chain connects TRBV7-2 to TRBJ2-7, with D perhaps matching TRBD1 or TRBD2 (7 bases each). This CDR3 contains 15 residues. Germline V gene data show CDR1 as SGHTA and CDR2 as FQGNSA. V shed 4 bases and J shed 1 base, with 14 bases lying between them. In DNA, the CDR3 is TGTGCCAGCAGCTCCAGGGGGGGCAGTTCCTACGAGCAGTACTTC. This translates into CASSSRGGSSYEQYF.

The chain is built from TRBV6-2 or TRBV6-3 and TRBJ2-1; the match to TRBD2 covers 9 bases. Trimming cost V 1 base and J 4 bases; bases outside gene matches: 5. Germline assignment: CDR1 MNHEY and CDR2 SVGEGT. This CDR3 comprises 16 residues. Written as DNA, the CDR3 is TGTGCCAGCAGTTACTTAGCGGGAGCAGGATACAATGAGCAGTTCTTC. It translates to CASSYLAGAGYNEQFF.

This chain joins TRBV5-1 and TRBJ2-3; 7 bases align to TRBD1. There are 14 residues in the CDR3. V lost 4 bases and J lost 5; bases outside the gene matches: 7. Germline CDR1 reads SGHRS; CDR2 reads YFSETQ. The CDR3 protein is CASSPGQWGDTQYF. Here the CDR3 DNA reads TGCGCCAGCAGCCCGGGACAGTGGGGAGATACGCAGTATTTT.

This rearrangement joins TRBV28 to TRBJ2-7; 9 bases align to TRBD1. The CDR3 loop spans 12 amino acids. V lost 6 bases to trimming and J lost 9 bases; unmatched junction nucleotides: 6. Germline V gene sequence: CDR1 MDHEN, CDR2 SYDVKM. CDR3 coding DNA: TGTGCCAGCAGCCAGGGACAGGGTTGGCAGTACTTC. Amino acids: CASSQGQGWQYF.

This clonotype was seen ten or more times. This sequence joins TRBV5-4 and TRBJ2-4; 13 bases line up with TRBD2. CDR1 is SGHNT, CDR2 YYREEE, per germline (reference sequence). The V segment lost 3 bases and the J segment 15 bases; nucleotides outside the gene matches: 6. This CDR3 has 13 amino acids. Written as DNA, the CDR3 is TGTGCCAGCAGCTCCGGGACTAGCGGGAAAGCGTACTTC. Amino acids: CASSSGTSGKAYF.

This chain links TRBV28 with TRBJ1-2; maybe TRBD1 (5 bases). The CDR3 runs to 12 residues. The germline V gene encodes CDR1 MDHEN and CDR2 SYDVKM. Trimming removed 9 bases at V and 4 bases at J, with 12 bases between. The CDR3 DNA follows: TGTGCCAGTACCTCGGGGGGCTATGGCTACACCTTC. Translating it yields CASTSGGYGYTF.

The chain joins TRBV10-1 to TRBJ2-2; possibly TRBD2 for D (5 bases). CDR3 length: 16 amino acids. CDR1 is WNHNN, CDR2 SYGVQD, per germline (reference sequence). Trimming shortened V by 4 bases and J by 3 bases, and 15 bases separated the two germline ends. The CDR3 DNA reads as TGCGCCAGCAGTGTCTTAGTGGGAGTGTACACCGGGGAGCTGTTTTTT. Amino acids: CASSVLVGVYTGELFF.

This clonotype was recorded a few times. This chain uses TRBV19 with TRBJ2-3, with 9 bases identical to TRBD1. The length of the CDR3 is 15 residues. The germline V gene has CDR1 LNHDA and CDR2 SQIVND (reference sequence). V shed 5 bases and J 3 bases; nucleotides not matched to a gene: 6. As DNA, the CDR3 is TGTGCCAGTAGTCAAACAGGGGGCGATACAGATACGCAGTATTTT. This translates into CASSQTGGDTDTQYF.

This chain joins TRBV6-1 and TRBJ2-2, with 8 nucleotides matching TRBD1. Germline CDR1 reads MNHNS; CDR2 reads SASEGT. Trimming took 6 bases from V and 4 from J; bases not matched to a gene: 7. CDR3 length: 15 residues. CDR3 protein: CASRGQVDGTGELFF. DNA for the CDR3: TGTGCCAGCAGGGGACAGGTGGATGGCACCGGGGAGCTGTTTTTT.

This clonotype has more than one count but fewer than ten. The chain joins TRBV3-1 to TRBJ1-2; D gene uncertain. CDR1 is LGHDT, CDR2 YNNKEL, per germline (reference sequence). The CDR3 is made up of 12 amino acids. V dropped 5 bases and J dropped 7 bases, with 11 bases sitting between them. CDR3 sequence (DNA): TGTGCCAGCAGCGCCCTAGAGGGTGGCTACACCTTC. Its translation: CASSALEGGYTF.

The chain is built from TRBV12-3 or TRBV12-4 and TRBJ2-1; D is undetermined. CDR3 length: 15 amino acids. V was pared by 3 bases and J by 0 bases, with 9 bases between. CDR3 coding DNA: TGTGCCAGCAGTTTTACACCGAGCTCCTACAATGAGCAGTTCTTC. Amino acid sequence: CASSFTPSSYNEQFF.

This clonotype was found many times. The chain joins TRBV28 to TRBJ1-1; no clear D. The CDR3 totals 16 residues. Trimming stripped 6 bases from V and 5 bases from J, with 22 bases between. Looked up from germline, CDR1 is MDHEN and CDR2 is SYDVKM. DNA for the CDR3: TGTGCCAGCAGCCAAACATTTGGGCTACCAGGAACTGAAGCTTTCTTT. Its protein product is CASSQTFGLPGTEAFF.

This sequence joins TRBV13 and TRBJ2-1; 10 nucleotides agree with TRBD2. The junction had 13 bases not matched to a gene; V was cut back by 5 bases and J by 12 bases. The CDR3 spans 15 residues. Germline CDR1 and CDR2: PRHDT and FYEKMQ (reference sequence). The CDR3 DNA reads TGTGCCAGCAGCCGCGGGACTAGCGTGGGGGAGGGGCAGTTCTTC. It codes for CASSRGTSVGEGQFF.

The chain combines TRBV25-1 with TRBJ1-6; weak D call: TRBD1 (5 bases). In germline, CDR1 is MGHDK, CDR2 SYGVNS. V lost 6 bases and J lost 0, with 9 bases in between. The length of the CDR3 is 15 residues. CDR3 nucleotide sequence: TGTGCCAGCAGGGCAGGGAGCTCCTATAATTCACCCCTCCACTTT. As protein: CASRAGSSYNSPLHF.

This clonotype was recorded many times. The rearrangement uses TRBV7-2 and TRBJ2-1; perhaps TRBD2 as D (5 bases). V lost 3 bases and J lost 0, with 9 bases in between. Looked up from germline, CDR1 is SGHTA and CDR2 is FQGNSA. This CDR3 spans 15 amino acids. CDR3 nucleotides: TGTGCCAGCAGCTTCGGGGAACCCTCCTACAATGAGCAGTTCTTC. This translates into CASSFGEPSYNEQFF.

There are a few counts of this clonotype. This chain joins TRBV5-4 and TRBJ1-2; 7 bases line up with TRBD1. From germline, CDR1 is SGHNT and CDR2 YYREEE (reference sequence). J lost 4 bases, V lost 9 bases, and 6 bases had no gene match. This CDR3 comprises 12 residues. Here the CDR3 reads CATDRDGYGYTF. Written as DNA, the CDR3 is TGTGCCACTGACAGGGATGGCTATGGCTACACCTTC.

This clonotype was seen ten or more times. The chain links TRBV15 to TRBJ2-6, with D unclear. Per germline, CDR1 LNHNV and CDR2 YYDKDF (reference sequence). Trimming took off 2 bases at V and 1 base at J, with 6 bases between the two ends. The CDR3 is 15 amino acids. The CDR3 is CATSRWVSGANVLTF. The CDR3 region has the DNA TGTGCCACCAGCAGATGGGTTTCTGGGGCCAACGTCCTGACTTTC.

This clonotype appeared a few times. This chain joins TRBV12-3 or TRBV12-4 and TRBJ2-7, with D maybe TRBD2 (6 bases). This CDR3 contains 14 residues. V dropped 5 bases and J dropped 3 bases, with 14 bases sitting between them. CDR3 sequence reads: CASSREVADYEQYF. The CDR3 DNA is TGTGCCAGCAGTCGTGAGGTAGCGGACTACGAGCAGTACTTC.

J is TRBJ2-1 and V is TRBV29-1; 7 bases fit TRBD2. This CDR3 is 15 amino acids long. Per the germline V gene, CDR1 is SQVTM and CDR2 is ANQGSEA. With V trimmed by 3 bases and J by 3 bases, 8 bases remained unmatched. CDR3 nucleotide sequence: TGCAGCGTTGATGGGCGGGAGTGGGACTACAATGAGCAGTTCTTC. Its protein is CSVDGREWDYNEQFF.

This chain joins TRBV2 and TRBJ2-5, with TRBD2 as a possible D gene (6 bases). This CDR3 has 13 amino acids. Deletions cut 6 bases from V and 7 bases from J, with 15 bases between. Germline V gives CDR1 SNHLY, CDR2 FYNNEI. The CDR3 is CASRRDGGWTQYF. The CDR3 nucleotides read TGTGCCAGCAGGAGGGACGGAGGGTGGACCCAGTACTTC.

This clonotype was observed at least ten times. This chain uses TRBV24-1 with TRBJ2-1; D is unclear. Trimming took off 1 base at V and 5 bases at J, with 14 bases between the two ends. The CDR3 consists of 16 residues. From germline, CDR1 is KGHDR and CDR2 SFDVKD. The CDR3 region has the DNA TGTGCCACCAGTGATTTAGACAACGGCCTAAACAATGAGCAGTTCTTC. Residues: CATSDLDNGLNNEQFF.

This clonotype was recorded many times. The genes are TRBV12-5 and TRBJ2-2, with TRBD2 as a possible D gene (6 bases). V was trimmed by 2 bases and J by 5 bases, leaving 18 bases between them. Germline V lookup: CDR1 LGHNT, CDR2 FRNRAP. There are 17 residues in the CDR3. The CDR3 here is CASGLKRLGAGTGELFF. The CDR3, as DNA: TGTGCTAGTGGTTTGAAGCGGCTAGGGGCGGGGACCGGGGAGCTGTTTTTT.

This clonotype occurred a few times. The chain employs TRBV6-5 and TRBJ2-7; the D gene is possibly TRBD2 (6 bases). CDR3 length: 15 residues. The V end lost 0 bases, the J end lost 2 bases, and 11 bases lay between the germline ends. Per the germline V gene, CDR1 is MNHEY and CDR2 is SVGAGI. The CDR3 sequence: CASSYSISGAYEQYF. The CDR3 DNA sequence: TGTGCCAGCAGTTACTCGATTAGCGGCGCCTACGAGCAGTACTTC.

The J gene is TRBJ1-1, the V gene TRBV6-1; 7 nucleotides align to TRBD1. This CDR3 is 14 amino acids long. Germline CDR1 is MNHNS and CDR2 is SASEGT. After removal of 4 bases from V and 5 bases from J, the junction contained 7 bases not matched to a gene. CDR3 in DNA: TGTGCCAGCAGTGTTGAGACAGGGAGGACTGAAGCTTTCTTT. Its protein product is CASSVETGRTEAFF.